This T cell receptor beta chain was found in a study of T cells in Graves' hyperthyroidism and ophthalmopathy. Study findings and constraints: Expanded thyroid clonotypes (above 0.001) were mostly also found in blood.

TCR beta CDR3 regions were amplified from RNA transcripts. TCR CDR3 regions were first amplified by RT-PCR with HTBI primers. From the multiplex PCR reads, TCRdb called clonotypes with MiXCR, one entry per CDR3 protein. Of 200,000 to 250,000 distinct CDR3 sequences listed, approximately 23% are singletons. About this clonotype: Its specificity is unknown. Its ends do not fully match the called genes, so a read error is possible.

Germline V gene data show CDR1 as MNHNS and CDR2 as SASEGT. The CDR3 spans 13 residues. The genes are TRBV6-1 and TRBJ2-1, with D perhaps TRBD2 (6 bases). The clonotype originates from a woman between 40 and 50 years old with Graves' ophthalmopathy. The material sequenced was blood. CDR3: CASTMREGGEQFF. The CDR3 bases are TGCGCCAGCACTATGCGCGAGGGAGGTGAGCAGTTCTTC.